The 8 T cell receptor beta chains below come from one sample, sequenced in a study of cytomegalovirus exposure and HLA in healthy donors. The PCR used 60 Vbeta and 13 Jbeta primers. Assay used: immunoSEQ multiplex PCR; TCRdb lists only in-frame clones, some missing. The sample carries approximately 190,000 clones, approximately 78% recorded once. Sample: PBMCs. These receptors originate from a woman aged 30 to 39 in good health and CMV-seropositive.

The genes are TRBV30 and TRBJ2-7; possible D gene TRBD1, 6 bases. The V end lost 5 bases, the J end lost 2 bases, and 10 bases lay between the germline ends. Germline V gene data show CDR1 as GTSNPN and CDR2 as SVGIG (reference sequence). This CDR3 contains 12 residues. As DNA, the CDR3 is TGTGCCTGGGACAGGCCCACCTACGAGCAGTACTTC. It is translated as CAWDRPTYEQYF. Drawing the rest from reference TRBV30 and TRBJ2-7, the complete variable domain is SQTIHQWPATLVQPVGSPLSLECTVEGTSNPNLYWYRQAAGRGLQLLFYSVGIGQISSEVPQNLSASRPQDRQFILSSKKLLLSDSGFYLCAWDRPTYEQYFGPGTRLTVT.

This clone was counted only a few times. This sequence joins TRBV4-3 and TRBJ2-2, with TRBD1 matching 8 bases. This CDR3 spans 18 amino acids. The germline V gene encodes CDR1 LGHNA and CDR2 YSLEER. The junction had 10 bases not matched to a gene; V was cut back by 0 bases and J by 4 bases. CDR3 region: CASSQDRVTGVLTGELFF. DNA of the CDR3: TGCGCCAGCAGCCAAGATAGGGTGACAGGGGTTCTCACCGGGGAGCTGTTTTTT.

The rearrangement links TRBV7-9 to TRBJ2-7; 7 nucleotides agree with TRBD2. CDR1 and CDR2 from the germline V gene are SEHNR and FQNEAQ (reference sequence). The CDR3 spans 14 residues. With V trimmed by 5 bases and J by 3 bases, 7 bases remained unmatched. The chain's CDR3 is CASSPERGSYEQYF. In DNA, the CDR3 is TGTGCCAGCAGCCCTGAGCGCGGGAGCTACGAGCAGTACTTC.

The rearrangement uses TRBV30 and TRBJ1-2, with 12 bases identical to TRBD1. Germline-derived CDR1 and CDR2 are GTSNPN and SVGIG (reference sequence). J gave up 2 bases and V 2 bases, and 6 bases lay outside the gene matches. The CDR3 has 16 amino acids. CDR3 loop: CAWSRGTGGKNYGYTF. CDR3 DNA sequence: TGTGCCTGGAGTCGAGGGACAGGGGGCAAAAACTATGGCTACACCTTC. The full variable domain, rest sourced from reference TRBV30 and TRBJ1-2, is SQTIHQWPATLVQPVGSPLSLECTVEGTSNPNLYWYRQAAGRGLQLLFYSVGIGQISSEVPQNLSASRPQDRQFILSSKKLLLSDSGFYLCAWSRGTGGKNYGYTFGSGTRLTVV.

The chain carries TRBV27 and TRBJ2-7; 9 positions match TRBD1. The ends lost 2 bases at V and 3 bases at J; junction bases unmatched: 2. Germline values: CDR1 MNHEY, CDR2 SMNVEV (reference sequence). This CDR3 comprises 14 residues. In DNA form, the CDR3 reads TGTGCCAGCAGTTTAGGGACAGGGAGCTACGAGCAGTACTTC. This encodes CASSLGTGSYEQYF.

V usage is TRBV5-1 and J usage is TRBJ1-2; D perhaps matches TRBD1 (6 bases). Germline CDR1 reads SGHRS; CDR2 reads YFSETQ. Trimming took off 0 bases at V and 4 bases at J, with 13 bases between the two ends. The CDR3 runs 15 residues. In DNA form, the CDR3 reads TGCGCCAGCAGCTTGGGGCGGGGGCGCACCTATGGCTACACCTTC. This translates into CASSLGRGRTYGYTF.

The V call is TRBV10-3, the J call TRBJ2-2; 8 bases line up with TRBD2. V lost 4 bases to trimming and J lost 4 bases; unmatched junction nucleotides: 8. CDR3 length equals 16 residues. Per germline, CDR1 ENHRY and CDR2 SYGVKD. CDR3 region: CAISAGTSTRTGELFF. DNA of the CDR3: TGTGCCATCAGTGCCGGGACTAGTACGCGCACCGGGGAGCTGTTTTTT.

CDR3 DNA: TGTGCTAGTGGACCCGACAGGGATGGCTACACCTTC. It encodes CASGPDRDGYTF. The chain recombines TRBV12-5 with TRBJ1-2; 7 bases align to TRBD1. Per germline, CDR1 LGHNT and CDR2 FRNRAP. CDR3 length equals 12 residues. The V gene end was trimmed by 6 bases and the J gene end by 6 bases; junction bases not matched to a gene: 4.